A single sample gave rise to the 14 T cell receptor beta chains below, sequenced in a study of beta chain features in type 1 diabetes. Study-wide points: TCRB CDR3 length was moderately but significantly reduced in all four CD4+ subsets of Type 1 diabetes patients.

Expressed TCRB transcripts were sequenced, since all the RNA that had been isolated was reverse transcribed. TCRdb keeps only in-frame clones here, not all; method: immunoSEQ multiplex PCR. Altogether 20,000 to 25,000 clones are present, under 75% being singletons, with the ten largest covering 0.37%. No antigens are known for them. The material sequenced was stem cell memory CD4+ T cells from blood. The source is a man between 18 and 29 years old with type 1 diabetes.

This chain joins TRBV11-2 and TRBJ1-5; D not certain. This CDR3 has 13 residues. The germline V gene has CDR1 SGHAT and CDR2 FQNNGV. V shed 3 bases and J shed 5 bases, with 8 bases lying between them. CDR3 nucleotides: TGTGCCAGCAGCTTCCTCCCCGATCAGCCCCAGCATTTT. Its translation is CASSFLPDQPQHF.

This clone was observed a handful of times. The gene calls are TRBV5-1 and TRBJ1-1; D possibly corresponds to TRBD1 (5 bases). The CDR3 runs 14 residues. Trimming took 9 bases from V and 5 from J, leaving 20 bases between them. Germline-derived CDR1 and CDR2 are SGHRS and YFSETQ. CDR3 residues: CATTVGGSGTEAFF. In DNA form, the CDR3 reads TGCGCCACCACCGTCGGGGGTTCTGGTACTGAAGCTTTCTTT.

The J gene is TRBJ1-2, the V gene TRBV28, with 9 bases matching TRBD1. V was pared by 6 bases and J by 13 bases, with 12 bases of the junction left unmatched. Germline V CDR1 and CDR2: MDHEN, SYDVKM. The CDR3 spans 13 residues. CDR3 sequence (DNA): TGTGCCAGCAGCGTCTTGGACAGGGGTGTTTGCACCTTC. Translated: CASSVLDRGVCTF.

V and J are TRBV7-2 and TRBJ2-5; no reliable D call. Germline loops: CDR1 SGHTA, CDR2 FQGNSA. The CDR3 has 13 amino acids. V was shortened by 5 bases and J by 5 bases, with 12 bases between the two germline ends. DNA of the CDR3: TGTGCCAGCAGCCCTCCCTATAGCGAGACCCAGTACTTC. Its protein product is CASSPPYSETQYF.

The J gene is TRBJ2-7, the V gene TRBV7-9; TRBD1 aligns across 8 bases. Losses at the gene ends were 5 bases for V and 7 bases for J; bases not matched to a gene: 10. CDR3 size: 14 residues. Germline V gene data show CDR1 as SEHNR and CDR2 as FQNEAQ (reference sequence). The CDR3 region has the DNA TGTGCCAGCAGCCGCCAGGACAGGGTCCAGGAGCAGTACTTC. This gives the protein CASSRQDRVQEQYF.

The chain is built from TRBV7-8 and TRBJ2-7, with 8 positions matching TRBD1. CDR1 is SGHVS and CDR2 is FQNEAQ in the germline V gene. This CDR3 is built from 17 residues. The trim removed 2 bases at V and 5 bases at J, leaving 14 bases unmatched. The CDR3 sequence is CASSLRYGTGGGHEQYF. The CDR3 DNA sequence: TGTGCCAGCAGCTTAAGGTACGGCACAGGGGGAGGCCACGAGCAGTACTTC.

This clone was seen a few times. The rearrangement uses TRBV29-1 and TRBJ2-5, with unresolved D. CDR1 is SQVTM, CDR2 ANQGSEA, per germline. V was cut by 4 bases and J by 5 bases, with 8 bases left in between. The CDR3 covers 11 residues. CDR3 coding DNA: TGCAGCGTTGCAGAACGGGAGACCCAGTACTTC. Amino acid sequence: CSVAERETQYF.

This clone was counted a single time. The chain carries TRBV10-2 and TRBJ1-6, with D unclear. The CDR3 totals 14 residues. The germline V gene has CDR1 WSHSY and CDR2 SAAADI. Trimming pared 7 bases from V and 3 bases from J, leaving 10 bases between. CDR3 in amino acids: CASTVAGYNSPLHF. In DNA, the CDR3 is TGCGCCAGCACAGTTGCTGGCTATAATTCACCCCTCCACTTT.

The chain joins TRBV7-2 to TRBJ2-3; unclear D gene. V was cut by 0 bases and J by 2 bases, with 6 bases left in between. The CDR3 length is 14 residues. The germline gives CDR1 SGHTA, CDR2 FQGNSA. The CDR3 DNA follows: TGTGCCAGCAGCTTAGCTTCGTACACAGATACGCAGTATTTT. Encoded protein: CASSLASYTDTQYF.

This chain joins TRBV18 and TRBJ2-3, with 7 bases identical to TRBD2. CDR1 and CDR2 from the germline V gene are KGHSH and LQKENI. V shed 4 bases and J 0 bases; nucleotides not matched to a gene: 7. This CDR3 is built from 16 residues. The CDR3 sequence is CASSLSSSGSTDTQYF. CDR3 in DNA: TGTGCCAGCTCACTGAGTAGTAGCGGGAGCACAGATACGCAGTATTTT.

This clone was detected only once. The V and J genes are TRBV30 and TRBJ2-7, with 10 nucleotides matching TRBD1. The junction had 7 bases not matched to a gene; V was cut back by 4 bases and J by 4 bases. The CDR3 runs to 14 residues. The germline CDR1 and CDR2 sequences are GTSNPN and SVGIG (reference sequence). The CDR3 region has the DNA TGTGCCTGGAATCAGGGGACAGGGGAATACGAGCAGTACTTC. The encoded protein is CAWNQGTGEYEQYF. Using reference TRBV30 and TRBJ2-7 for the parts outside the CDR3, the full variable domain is SQTIHQWPATLVQPVGSPLSLECTVEGTSNPNLYWYRQAAGRGLQLLFYSVGIGQISSEVPQNLSASRPQDRQFILSSKKLLLSDSGFYLCAWNQGTGEYEQYFGPGTRLTVT.

CDR3 sequence reads: CASSFRQGRFYEQYF. The CDR3 DNA reads as TGCGCCAGCAGCTTTCGACAGGGAAGATTCTACGAGCAGTACTTC. The chain employs TRBV5-1 and TRBJ2-7; 7 nucleotides agree with TRBD1. CDR3 length: 15 amino acids. The germline V gene has CDR1 SGHRS and CDR2 YFSETQ. Unmatched junction bases numbered 8, after V lost 2 bases and J lost 3 bases.

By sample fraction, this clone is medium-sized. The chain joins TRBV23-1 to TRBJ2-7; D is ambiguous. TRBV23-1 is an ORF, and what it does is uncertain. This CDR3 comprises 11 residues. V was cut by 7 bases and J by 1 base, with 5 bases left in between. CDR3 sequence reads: CASIQSYEQYF. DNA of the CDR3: TGCGCCAGCATCCAGTCCTACGAGCAGTACTTC.

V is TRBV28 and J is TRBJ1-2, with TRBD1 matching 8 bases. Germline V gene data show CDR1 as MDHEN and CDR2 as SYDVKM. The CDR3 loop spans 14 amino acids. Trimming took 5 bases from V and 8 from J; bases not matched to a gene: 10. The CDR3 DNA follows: TGTGCCAGCAGTCCCGCGGACAGGGTCGTCGGCTACACCTTC. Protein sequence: CASSPADRVVGYTF.